This TCR beta chain was profiled in a study of T cell changes during pregnancy in multiple sclerosis. Germline V gene lookup returns CDR1 MNHEY and CDR2 SVGAGI. The CDR3 consists of 13 residues. In regard to this clone: The junction does not match germline at one end; this may be a read error.

Assay used: immunoSEQ multiplex PCR; TCRdb lists only in-frame clones, some missing. The repertoire includes roughly 40,000 clones, 85% to 95% of them detected once, and 0.39% sits in the top ten. The receptor was derived from a female donor with multiple sclerosis, enrolled in a pregnancy study. The chain combines TRBV6-5 with TRBJ1-1, with TRBD1 as a possible D gene (5 bases). The input for sequencing was CD4+ T cells from peripheral blood mononuclear cells, taken in the second trimester of pregnancy. CDR3 loop: CASSYSQGPEAFF. In DNA, the CDR3 is TGTGCCAGCAGCTACTCCCAGGGCCCTGAAGCTTTCTTT.